This TCR beta chain was observed in a study of human T cells and chemical hapten exposure. Overall study context: The patch tests put 0.01% DPC on the skin of the upper back and were read 6 days later. Study-level points and caveats: There were significantly more large CDR3 similarity clusters among expanded TCRs than among controls.

As for time point: patch test 1, 2 weeks after DPC sensitization. Treatment meaning: therapeutic diphenylcyclopropenone sensitization with weekly scalp DPC. The V end was cut by 8 bases, the J end by 1 base, with 16 bases between. This CDR3 region has 15 residues. Germline V CDR1 and CDR2: MNHEY, SMNVEV (reference sequence). This clonotype was detected only a few times. No antigen is known for it. Using its own MiXCR run on the RACE reads, TCRdb lists one record per CDR3 protein. The data contain about 120,000 distinct CDR3 sequences, 9% to 13% of them singletons. This specimen was whole blood, taken in connection with sensitization to the hapten diphenylcyclopropenone (DPC). This clonotype was obtained from a woman aged 50 to 65 with alopecia areata. Some clones in this sample may be carry-over from other donors' samples. The chain links TRBV27 to TRBJ2-3; D not resolved. The CDR3 DNA is TGTGCCAGCTCCCCATACCGTGGTGGCACAGATACGCAGTATTTT. This translates into CASSPYRGGTDTQYF.